One sample yielded the 2 T cell receptor beta chains listed below, sequenced in a study of cytomegalovirus exposure and HLA in healthy donors. PCR primers comprised 60 Vbeta and 13 Jbeta primers. Sequencing used immunoSEQ multiplex PCR; TCRdb keeps in-frame clones, though not all of them. The data show some 69,000 clones, under 85% seen once. Material: PBMCs. The receptors originated from a woman younger than 45 in good health and CMV-seronegative.

This clone was observed a few times. The V and J genes are TRBV9 and TRBJ2-2, with D possibly being TRBD2 (6 bases). Trimming stripped 3 bases from V and 2 bases from J, with 11 bases between. The germline V gene encodes CDR1 SGDLS and CDR2 YYNGEE. The length of the CDR3 is 15 residues. The CDR3 nucleotides read TGTGCCAGCAGCGGGGGGACTGGTAACACCGGGGAGCTGTTTTTT. It is translated as CASSGGTGNTGELFF.

Regarding this clone: At one end the junction does not follow the germline gene, possibly because of a read error. The chain joins TRBV28 to TRBJ2-1; TRBD2 agrees at 8 bases. The CDR3 runs to 13 residues. Germline-derived CDR1 and CDR2 are MDHEN and SYDVKM. CDR3 in DNA: TGTGCCAGCAGTTTAACTAGCGGTAATGGGCAGTTCTTC. It is translated as CASSLTSGNGQFF.